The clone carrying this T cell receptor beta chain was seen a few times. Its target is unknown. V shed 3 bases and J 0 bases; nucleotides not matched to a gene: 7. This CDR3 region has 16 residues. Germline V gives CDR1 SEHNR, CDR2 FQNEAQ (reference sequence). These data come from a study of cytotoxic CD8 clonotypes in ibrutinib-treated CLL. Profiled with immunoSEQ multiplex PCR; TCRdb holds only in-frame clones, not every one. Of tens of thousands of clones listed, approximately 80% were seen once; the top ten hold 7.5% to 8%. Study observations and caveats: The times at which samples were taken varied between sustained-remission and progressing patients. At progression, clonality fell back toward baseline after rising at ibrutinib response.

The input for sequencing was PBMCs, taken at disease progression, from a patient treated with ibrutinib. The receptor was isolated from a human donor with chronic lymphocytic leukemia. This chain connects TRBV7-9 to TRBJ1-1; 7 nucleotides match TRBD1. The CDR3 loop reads CASSFGPGQLNTEAFF. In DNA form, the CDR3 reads TGTGCCAGCAGCTTTGGGCCGGGACAGCTGAACACTGAAGCTTTCTTT.